This entry lists 5 T cell receptor beta chains sequenced from one sample in a study of blood T cells in healthy people across ages. PCR was performed a second time for about 7 to 11 cycles using a sample-barcoded 5' primer and a J-beta primer mix. In TCRdb, the 5' RACE reads were re-called with MiXCR into one record per CDR3 protein. The sample records about 1.7 million distinct CDR3 sequences, 28% being singletons. Material: blood. Every receptor here comes from a woman in her thirties in good health.

The chain uses TRBV4-2 and TRBJ1-2; the D gene is possibly TRBD1 (5 bases). The CDR3 is made up of 14 amino acids. Deletions cut 3 bases from V and 4 bases from J, with 12 bases between. CDR1 is LGHNA and CDR2 is YNFKEQ in the germline V gene. CDR3 sequence: CASSQRQIGYGYTF. The CDR3 DNA sequence: TGTGCCAGCAGCCAGAGACAGATAGGCTATGGCTACACCTTC.

V usage is TRBV24-1 and J usage is TRBJ2-3; 7 nucleotides line up with TRBD2. Germline lookup yields CDR1 KGHDR and CDR2 SFDVKD. Trimming took 6 bases from V and 6 from J; bases not matched to a gene: 8. This CDR3 is built from 14 residues. The CDR3: CATSNPGRKDTQYF. For the CDR3, the DNA is TGTGCCACCAGTAACCCCGGGAGGAAGGATACGCAGTATTTT.

The chain carries TRBV5-1 and TRBJ1-2, with TRBD1 identical over 8 bases. The CDR3 has 14 amino acids. Per germline, CDR1 SGHRS and CDR2 YFSETQ. Trimming took 3 bases from V and 5 from J; bases not matched to a gene: 6. In nucleotides, the CDR3 is TGCGCCAGCAGCTGGACAGGGACTCGGTATGGCTACACCTTC. Protein product: CASSWTGTRYGYTF.

The rearrangement joins TRBV20-1 to TRBJ2-3; D is unclear. The germline V gene has CDR1 DFQATT and CDR2 SNEGSKA (reference sequence). The CDR3 is 13 amino acids. Trimming cost V 5 bases and J 2 bases, with 11 bases left between them. The CDR3 loop is CSAGPQPTDTQYF. In nucleotides, the CDR3 is TGCAGTGCTGGGCCCCAACCCACAGATACGCAGTATTTT.

V and J are TRBV10-3 and TRBJ2-5; 9 positions match TRBD2. CDR3 length equals 15 residues. V lost 1 base to trimming and J lost 7 bases; unmatched junction nucleotides: 7. Germline V lookup: CDR1 ENHRY, CDR2 SYGVKD. The CDR3 bases are TGTGCCATCAGTGAGTTCCCCGCGCGGGAGGGGACCCAGTACTTC. Translated: CAISEFPAREGTQYF.